This TCR beta chain was observed in a study of blood T cell repertoires in COVID-19. Study-wide background: Spain, Italy and the United States supplied samples that represented acute and convalescent COVID-19.

Each participant's cohort was designated according to participant-reported clinical history. The protocol was immunoSEQ multiplex PCR, while the TCRdb copy is restricted to in-frame clones and leaves out a portion. Counted here are fewer than 500,000 clones, roughly 88% occurring once; the ten biggest clones make up 0.9% to 1%. The receptor was derived from a woman aged 30 to 39 with acute COVID-19. The sample was PBMCs or T cells enriched from blood (not recorded which).

The CDR3 is CASHSRDTRVTEAFF. The CDR3 region has the DNA TGTGCCAGCCATAGCCGCGATACGCGGGTGACTGAAGCTTTCTTT. V usage is TRBV2 and J usage is TRBJ1-1; D is undetermined. Germline CDR1 and CDR2: SNHLY and FYNNEI. V was clipped by 8 bases and J by 5 bases, with 21 bases between them. The length of the CDR3 is 15 residues.